The subject of this entry is one TCR beta chain. These data come from a study of blood T cell repertoires in COVID-19. Study overall: Both acute and convalescent COVID-19 samples were obtained from the United States, Italy and Spain.

Trimming left V 5 bases short and J 7 bases short, with 15 bases between. The CDR3 is 14 residues long. Germline V gives CDR1 ENHRY, CDR2 SYGVKD. The table came from immunoSEQ multiplex PCR; TCRdb's copy has only in-frame clones and leaves some out. The sample consists of roughly 250,000 clones, roughly 88% of them appearing once. V and J are TRBV10-3 and TRBJ2-1, with D tentatively TRBD2 (6 bases). The TCR comes from a human donor with COVID-19, enrolled during active disease. The donor label of this sample is uncertain. Sequenced input: peripheral blood. CDR3 DNA: TGTGCCATCAGTCGGGAGTCTTCAATAAATGAGCAGTTCTTC. This translates into CAISRESSINEQFF.